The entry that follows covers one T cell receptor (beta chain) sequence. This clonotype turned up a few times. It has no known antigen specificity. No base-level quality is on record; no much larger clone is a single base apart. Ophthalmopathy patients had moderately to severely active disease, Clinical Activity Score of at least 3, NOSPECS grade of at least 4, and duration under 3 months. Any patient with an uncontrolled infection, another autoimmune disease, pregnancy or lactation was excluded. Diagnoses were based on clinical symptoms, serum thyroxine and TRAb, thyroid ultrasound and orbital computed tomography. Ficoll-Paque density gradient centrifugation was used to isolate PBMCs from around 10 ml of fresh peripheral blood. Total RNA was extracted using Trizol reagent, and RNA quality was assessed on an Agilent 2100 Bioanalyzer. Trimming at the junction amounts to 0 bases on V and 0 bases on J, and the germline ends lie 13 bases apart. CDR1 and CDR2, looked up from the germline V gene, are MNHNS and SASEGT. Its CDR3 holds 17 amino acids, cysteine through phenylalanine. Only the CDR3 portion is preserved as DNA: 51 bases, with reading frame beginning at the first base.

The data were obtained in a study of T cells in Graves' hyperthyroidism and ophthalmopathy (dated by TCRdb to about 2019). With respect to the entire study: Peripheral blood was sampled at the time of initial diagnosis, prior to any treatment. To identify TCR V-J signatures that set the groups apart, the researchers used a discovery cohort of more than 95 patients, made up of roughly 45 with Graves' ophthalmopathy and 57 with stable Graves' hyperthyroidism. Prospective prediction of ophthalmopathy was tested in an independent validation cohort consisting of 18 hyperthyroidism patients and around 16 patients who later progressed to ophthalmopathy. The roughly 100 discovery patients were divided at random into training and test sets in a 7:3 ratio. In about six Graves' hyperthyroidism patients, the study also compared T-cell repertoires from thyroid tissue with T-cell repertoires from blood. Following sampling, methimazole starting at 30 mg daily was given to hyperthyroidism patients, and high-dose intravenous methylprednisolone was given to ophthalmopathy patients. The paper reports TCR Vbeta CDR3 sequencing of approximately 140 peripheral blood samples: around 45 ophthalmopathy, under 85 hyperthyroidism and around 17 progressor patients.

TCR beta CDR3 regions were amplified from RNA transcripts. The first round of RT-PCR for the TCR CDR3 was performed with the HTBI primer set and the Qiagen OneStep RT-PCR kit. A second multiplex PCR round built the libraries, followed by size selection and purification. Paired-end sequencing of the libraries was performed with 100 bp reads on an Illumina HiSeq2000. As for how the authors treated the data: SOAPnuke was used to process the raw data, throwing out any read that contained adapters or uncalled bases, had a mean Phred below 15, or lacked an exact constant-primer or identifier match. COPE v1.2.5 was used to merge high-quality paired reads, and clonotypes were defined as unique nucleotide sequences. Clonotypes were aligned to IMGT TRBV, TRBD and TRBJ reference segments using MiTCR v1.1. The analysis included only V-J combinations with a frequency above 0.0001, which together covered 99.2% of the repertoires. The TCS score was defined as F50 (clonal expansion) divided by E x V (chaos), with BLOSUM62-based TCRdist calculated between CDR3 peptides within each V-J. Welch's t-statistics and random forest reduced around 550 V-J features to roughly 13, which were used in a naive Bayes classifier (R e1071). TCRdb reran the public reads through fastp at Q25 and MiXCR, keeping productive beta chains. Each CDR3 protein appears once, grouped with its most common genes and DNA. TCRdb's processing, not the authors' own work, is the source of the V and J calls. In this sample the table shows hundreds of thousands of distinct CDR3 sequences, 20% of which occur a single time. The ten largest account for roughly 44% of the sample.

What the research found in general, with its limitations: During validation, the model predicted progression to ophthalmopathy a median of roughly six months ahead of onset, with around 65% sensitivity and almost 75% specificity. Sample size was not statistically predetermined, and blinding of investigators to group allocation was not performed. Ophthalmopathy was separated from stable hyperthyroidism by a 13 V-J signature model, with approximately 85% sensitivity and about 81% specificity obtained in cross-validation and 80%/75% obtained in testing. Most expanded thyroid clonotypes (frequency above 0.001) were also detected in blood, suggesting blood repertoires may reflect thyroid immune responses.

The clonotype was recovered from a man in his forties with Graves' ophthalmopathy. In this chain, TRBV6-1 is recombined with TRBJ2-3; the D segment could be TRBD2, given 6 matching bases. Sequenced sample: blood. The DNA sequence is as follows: TGTGCCAGCAGTGAAGCCTTCGGGCGGGGAAGCACAGATACGCAGTATTTT. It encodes CASSEAFGRGSTDTQYF.